The 30 T cell receptor beta chains in this list originate from one sample, sequenced in a study of molecular identifiers for immune sequencing clone quantification. TCRdb itself ran the PCR reads through MiXCR, one entry per CDR3 protein. Of about 97,000 distinct CDR3 sequences listed, around 24% were seen once; the top ten hold around 0.92%. Material: naive CD8+ T cells from blood, with Jurkat cell RNA spiked in. Subset described: FACS-sorted CD8+CD4-CCR7+CD45RA+ naive T cells. These receptors were taken from a human donor in good health. Some libraries in this study had Jurkat cell RNA spiked in.

This clonotype appeared many times. As DNA, the CDR3 is TGCGCCAGCAGCCAAGGGCTAGCGAGGAACTACGAGCAGTACTTC. Translation: CASSQGLARNYEQYF. The V call is TRBV4-3, the J call TRBJ2-7; perhaps TRBD2 as D (6 bases). V lost 1 base to trimming and J lost 3 bases, with 13 bases between them. This CDR3 contains 15 residues. The V gene's germline CDR1 is LGHNA and CDR2 YSLEER.

About this clonotype itself: A clone one base away is much larger, so this may be a read error. This chain links TRBV20-1 with TRBJ2-7; no firm D call. CDR3 size: 13 residues. Germline V gene data show CDR1 as DFQATT and CDR2 as SNEGSKA (reference sequence). CDR3: CSATGPNSYAQYF. The CDR3 DNA reads as TGCAGTGCTACGGGTCCCAACTCCTACGCGCAGTACTTC.

This clonotype showed up just a few times. The chain joins TRBV18 to TRBJ2-2; tentatively, D is TRBD2 (7 bases). Germline assignment: CDR1 KGHSH and CDR2 LQKENI. V lost 6 bases and J lost 0, with 14 bases in between. This CDR3 spans 16 amino acids. The DNA for the CDR3 is TGTGCCAGCTCCCTAAACGGGGGGCCGAACACCGGGGAGCTGTTTTTT. It yields the protein CASSLNGGPNTGELFF.

Ten or more counts support this clonotype. V and J are TRBV19 and TRBJ2-3; the D call may be TRBD1 or TRBD2 (5 bases each). There are 14 residues in the CDR3. Between the trimmed V and J ends, which lost 7 bases and 1 base, there was a span of 12 bases. Germline CDR1 is LNHDA and CDR2 is SQIVND (reference sequence). CDR3 sequence reads: CASTNWDGTDTQYF. The CDR3 DNA reads TGTGCCAGTACCAACTGGGACGGCACAGATACGCAGTATTTT.

There are a few counts of this clonotype. This chain joins TRBV19 and TRBJ1-2; maybe TRBD1 (6 bases). V was shortened by 5 bases and J by 5 bases, with 15 bases between the two germline ends. CDR3 size: 14 residues. The germline V gene has CDR1 LNHDA and CDR2 SQIVND (reference sequence). The CDR3 spells CASSHQTGTYGYTF. Written as DNA, the CDR3 is TGTGCCAGTAGTCACCAGACAGGCACTTATGGCTACACCTTC.

This clonotype came up many times. The rearrangement uses TRBV28 and TRBJ2-7; 12 nucleotides line up with TRBD2. V was clipped by 3 bases and J by 2 bases; unmatched bases: 14. The germline gives CDR1 MDHEN, CDR2 SYDVKM. The CDR3 extends over 19 amino acids. The DNA of the CDR3 is TGTGCCAGCAGTTTGATCCCGACTAGCGGGAGAAAACCCCCCTACGAGCAGTACTTC. Translating it yields CASSLIPTSGRKPPYEQYF.

In this sample, this clonotype turned up once. The rearrangement uses TRBV27 and TRBJ1-2, with D tentatively TRBD1 (5 bases). Germline V gene sequence: CDR1 MNHEY, CDR2 SMNVEV (reference sequence). The CDR3 totals 14 residues. V was clipped by 3 bases and J by 8 bases, with 16 bases between them. The CDR3 coding sequence is TGTGCCAGCAGTTTTCAGGGCGGGGTAGACGGCTACACCTTC. Translated, it gives CASSFQGGVDGYTF.

This clonotype was found many times. This chain's CDR3 is CASSLSPGLAGGPYEQYF. The DNA of the CDR3 is TGTGCCAGCAGTTTATCCCCGGGACTAGCGGGAGGCCCCTACGAGCAGTACTTC. The chain employs TRBV28 and TRBJ2-7, with 15 bases aligning to TRBD2. Unmatched junction bases numbered 6, after V lost 1 base and J lost 2 bases. CDR1 and CDR2 from the germline V gene are MDHEN and SYDVKM. This CDR3 is 18 amino acids long.

Many counts were recorded for this clonotype. This chain joins TRBV7-6 and TRBJ1-1; 7 bases are a match to TRBD1. V trimming: 4 bases; J trimming: 2 bases; junction bases outside the gene matches: 16. CDR1 and CDR2 (germline): SGHVS, FNYEAQ. CDR3 length: 18 residues. The CDR3 loop is CASSSQILSTGINTEAFF. The CDR3 DNA is TGTGCCAGCAGCTCTCAAATCCTCTCGACAGGGATTAACACTGAAGCTTTCTTT.

Ten or more counts support this clonotype. DNA for the CDR3: TGTGCCAGCAGCGGGATACCTGACACAGATACGCAGTATTTT. Protein: CASSGIPDTDTQYF. This chain connects TRBV12-3 or TRBV12-4 to TRBJ2-3; D is possibly TRBD2 (5 bases). Trimming took 6 bases from V and 2 from J, leaving 12 bases between them. CDR3 length: 14 residues.

Concerning this clonotype itself: This may be a read error, as it is one base from a much larger clone. V usage is TRBV12-3 or TRBV12-4 and J usage is TRBJ1-1, with D uncertain. CDR3 length: 13 amino acids. Trimming stripped 8 bases from V and 1 base from J, with 11 bases between. This CDR3 is CASGSPGNTEAFF. CDR3 sequence (DNA): TGTGCCAGCGGTTCCCCGGGGAACACTGAAGCTTTCTTT.

The sample holds many counts of this clonotype. V is TRBV20-1 and J is TRBJ2-1; D is possibly TRBD1 or TRBD2 (5 bases each). Trimming took 3 bases from V and 10 from J, leaving 16 bases between them. This CDR3 has 13 residues. CDR1 and CDR2 from the germline V gene are DFQATT and SNEGSKA (reference sequence). The CDR3 bases are TGCAGTGCTAGGGGCTGGGGGAGTGAGGAGCAGTTCTTC. Amino acids: CSARGWGSEEQFF.

With respect to this clonotype: This CDR3 fails to terminate in the conserved phenylalanine or tryptophan, so it likely reflects a read error. The DNA is left out, because the CDR3 cannot be placed on it with certainty; the CDR3 is given as TCRdb lists it. The gene calls are TRBV23-1 and TRBJ2-7; TRBD1, the D gene given by the table, was not confirmed from the DNA. TRBV23-1 is identified as an open reading frame with a role that is uncertain. The CDR3 spans 12 residues, counting both ends. This CDR3 is CASSQSRRTPPG.

The sample holds many counts of this clonotype. The genes are TRBV4-3 and TRBJ1-1; no clear D. V lost 3 bases to trimming and J lost 4 bases, with 12 bases between them. Germline assignment: CDR1 LGHNA and CDR2 YSLEER. This CDR3 region has 14 residues. The CDR3 sequence is CASSQAEIGTEAFF. The CDR3, as DNA: TGCGCCAGCAGCCAGGCAGAAATCGGCACTGAAGCTTTCTTT.

Remarks on this clonotype: A single base separates this from a much larger clone, so it may be a read error. The V and J genes are TRBV4-1 and TRBJ2-3; D uncertain. This CDR3 spans 15 amino acids. In germline, CDR1 is MGHRA, CDR2 YSYEKL. As DNA, the CDR3 is TGCGCCAGCGGCCAAGATCCGACCTACACAGATACGCAGTATTTT. Its translation: CASGQDPTYTDTQYF.

The chain carries TRBV7-9 and TRBJ1-6; 10 nucleotides align to TRBD1. V dropped 5 bases and J dropped 4; count of bases not matched to a gene: 8. Per the germline V gene, CDR1 is SEHNR and CDR2 is FQNEAQ (reference sequence). There are 17 residues in the CDR3. The DNA for the CDR3 is TGTGCCAGCAGCGCCGAGACAGGGGGCGGATATAATTCACCCCTCCACTTT. Residues: CASSAETGGGYNSPLHF. Full variable domain (missing parts from reference TRBV7-9 and TRBJ1-6): DTGVSQNPRHKITKRGQNVTFRCDPISEHNRLYWYRQTLGQGPEFLTYFQNEAQLEKSRLLSDRFSAERPKGSFSTLEIQRTEQGDSAMYLCASSAETGGGYNSPLHFGNGTRLTVT.

This clonotype was counted ten times or more. V usage is TRBV20-1 and J usage is TRBJ2-7, with a weak D call TRBD2 (6 bases). V lost 3 bases, J lost 0 bases, and 12 bases lay in between. The CDR3 extends over 14 amino acids. Looked up from germline, CDR1 is DFQATT and CDR2 is SNEGSKA (reference sequence). Here the CDR3 DNA reads TGCAGTGCTAGGGACTACGAAGACTCCTACGAGCAGTACTTC. Its protein product is CSARDYEDSYEQYF.

About this clonotype itself: A much bigger clone sits one base away, suggesting this may be a read error. The chain joins TRBV6-6 to TRBJ2-7, with a weak D call TRBD1 (5 bases). The germline V gene encodes CDR1 MNHNY and CDR2 SVGAGI (reference sequence). This CDR3 comprises 13 residues. The CDR3: CASMGPPAYVQYF. The CDR3 DNA reads as TGTGCCAGCATGGGGCCTCCCGCCTACGTGCAGTACTTC.

This clonotype occurred many times. The chain uses TRBV15 and TRBJ2-2, with D hard to call. This CDR3 has 13 residues. The germline V gene encodes CDR1 LNHNV and CDR2 YYDKDF (reference sequence). V lost 0 bases, J lost 4 bases, and 3 bases lay in between. CDR3 sequence (DNA): TGTGCCACCAGCAGAGATCTCACCGGGGAGCTGTTTTTT. Its translation is CATSRDLTGELFF.

The genes are TRBV11-2 and TRBJ2-5; D possibly corresponds to TRBD2 (6 bases). V lost 1 base and J 5 bases, leaving 14 bases between the germline ends. The germline V gene has CDR1 SGHAT and CDR2 FQNNGV. This CDR3 region has 15 residues. The CDR3 loop reads CASSLGGLPEETQYF. The DNA for the CDR3 is TGTGCCAGCAGCTTAGGAGGACTACCAGAGGAGACCCAGTACTTC.

This clonotype has ten or more counts. The J gene is TRBJ1-2, the V gene TRBV20-1, with 8 bases that match TRBD1. Germline values: CDR1 DFQATT, CDR2 SNEGSKA (reference sequence). V dropped 0 bases and J dropped 3; count of bases not matched to a gene: 18. The CDR3 runs to 19 residues. CDR3 bases: TGCAGTGCTAGAGATGCTTTTGGGCAGGGGGCCTCTTTTGACTATGGCTACACCTTC. It encodes CSARDAFGQGASFDYGYTF.

Points on this clonotype: Likely a read error: the CDR3 ends without its conserved phenylalanine or tryptophan. This sequence joins TRBV24-1 and TRBJ2-1; the D is unclear. This CDR3 is 15 amino acids long. V was clipped by 5 bases and J by 3 bases, with 13 bases between them. Germline V gives CDR1 KGHDR, CDR2 SFDVKD. CDR3 sequence (DNA): TGTGCCACCAGTGGCGTGACTGAGGACTACAATGAGCAGTTCCTC. Amino acids: CATSGVTEDYNEQFL.

Concerning this clonotype: A clone one base away is much larger, so this may be a read error. The chain couples TRBV30 to TRBJ2-7; perhaps D is TRBD1 or TRBD2 (5 bases each). In germline, CDR1 is GTSNPN, CDR2 SVGIG (reference sequence). This CDR3 contains 13 residues. The CDR3 DNA reads as TGTGCCTGGAGTGCCTTGGGGGTAAGCGAGCATTACTTC. Residues: CAWSALGVSEHYF.

As for this clonotype: A read error may explain this, as a much larger clone is one base away. The V call is TRBV29-1, the J call TRBJ2-5, with 9 bases that match TRBD2. The CDR3 sequence is 15 residues long. Looked up from germline, CDR1 is SQVTM and CDR2 is ANQGSEA. The chain's CDR3 is CSVEEGLAGQEIQYF. In nucleotides, the CDR3 is TGCAGCGTTGAAGAAGGCCTAGCGGGGCAAGAGATCCAGTACTTC.

This clonotype was seen at least ten times. The chain is built from TRBV7-9 and TRBJ1-5; D unclear. Trimming stripped 0 bases from V and 3 bases from J, with 9 bases between. CDR3 size: 15 residues. Germline assignment: CDR1 SEHNR and CDR2 FQNEAQ (reference sequence). The CDR3 DNA is TGTGCCAGCAGCTTAGCGGGTCAGTCCAATCAGCCCCAGCATTTT. Its protein is CASSLAGQSNQPQHF.

This clonotype was observed many times. The V gene is TRBV7-6, the J gene TRBJ2-7; D remains unclear. V gave up 5 bases and J gave up 3 bases, with 11 bases separating them. The germline CDR1 and CDR2 sequences are SGHVS and FNYEAQ. This CDR3 has 13 amino acids. The CDR3 DNA is TGTGCCAGCAGCCAAAACGCGGACTACGAGCAGTACTTC. This encodes CASSQNADYEQYF.

The table lists this clonotype with many counts. The rearrangement uses TRBV12-3 or TRBV12-4 and TRBJ1-1; D ambiguous. The CDR3 covers 14 residues. Trimming took 1 base from V and 4 from J, leaving 10 bases between them. This CDR3 reads CASSLGGYGTEAFF. CDR3 bases: TGTGCCAGCAGTTTAGGGGGATACGGCACTGAAGCTTTCTTT.

The V call is TRBV4-1, the J call TRBJ1-1; 12 bases are shared with TRBD1. This CDR3 spans 17 amino acids. V was pared by 4 bases and J by 4 bases, with 10 bases of the junction left unmatched. Germline CDR1 reads MGHRA; CDR2 reads YSYEKL. The CDR3, as DNA: TGCGCCAGCAGCCGGGGACAGGGGGCGCCCGGAGGCACTGAAGCTTTCTTT. Protein product: CASSRGQGAPGGTEAFF.

In the case of this clonotype: No conserved phenylalanine or tryptophan ends this CDR3, so it is likely a read error. The V call is TRBV14, the J call TRBJ2-2; 9 bases map to TRBD1. The germline V gene has CDR1 SGHDN and CDR2 FVKESK. V shed 6 bases, J shed 5 bases, and the junction held 13 bases outside the gene matches. The CDR3 is made up of 17 amino acids. DNA of the CDR3: TGTGCCAGCAGTCAACAGTTGGGACAGGGACTTACCGGGGAGCTGTTTCTT. Its translation is CASSQQLGQGLTGELFL.

In its sample, this clonotype is medium-sized. The chain has TRBV7-2 and TRBJ2-7; TRBD2 aligns across 11 bases. The CDR3 covers 14 residues. The germline CDR1 and CDR2 sequences are SGHTA and FQGNSA. Germline trimming cut 2 bases from V and 6 bases from J; bases unmatched to any gene: 3. The CDR3 sequence: CASSLTSGGSEQYF. The CDR3 DNA is TGTGCCAGCAGCTTAACTAGCGGGGGTTCCGAGCAGTACTTC.